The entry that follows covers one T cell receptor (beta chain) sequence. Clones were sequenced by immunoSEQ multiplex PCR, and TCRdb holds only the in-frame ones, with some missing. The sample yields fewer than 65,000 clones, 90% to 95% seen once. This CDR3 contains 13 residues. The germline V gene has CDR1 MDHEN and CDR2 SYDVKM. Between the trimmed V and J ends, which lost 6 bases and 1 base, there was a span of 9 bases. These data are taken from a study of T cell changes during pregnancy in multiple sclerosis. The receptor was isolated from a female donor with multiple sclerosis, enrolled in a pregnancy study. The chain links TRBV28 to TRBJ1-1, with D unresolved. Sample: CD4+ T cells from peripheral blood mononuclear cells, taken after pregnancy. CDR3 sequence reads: CASRHRWNTEAFF. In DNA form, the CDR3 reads TGTGCCAGCAGGCATAGATGGAACACTGAAGCTTTCTTT.